This T cell receptor beta chain appears in the sequencing data of a study of blood T cell repertoires in COVID-19 (dated by TCRdb to 2018 to 2021). Broadly, across the study: The collaborator samples originated in the United States, Italy and Spain and spanned the acute and convalescent phases of COVID-19. The material from the prospective study consisted of cDNA or gDNA derived from T cells, B-cell-depleted T cells, or PBMCs. The dataset comprised deeply sampled blood TCRbeta repertoires from subjects exposed to, actively infected with, or recovered from COVID-19. A freely available public database, intended as a resource for researchers studying the immune response to SARS-CoV-2, is where the repertoires were released. The samples were drawn from the first 160 participants of the ongoing ImmuneRACE study and from 950 to 1,500 subjects provided by 6 global collaborators. Sample metadata almost always included a de-identified subject ID, COVID-19 status, age in years and sex. Where available, HLA class I and class II types were taken from metadata supplied by the sample provider and were not determined by assay-based typing.

The full study reports these points: The quantity of clinical and demographic metadata differed by source and by participant and was supplied without curation.

Collaborating institutions collected whole blood in K2EDTA tubes following their own protocols. Collaborator samples were shipped for TCRbeta analysis as frozen whole blood, isolated PBMCs, or DNA extracted from either sample type. The CDR3 has 15 amino acids, counting the end cysteine and phenylalanine. CDR3 DNA is the only sequence kept; it has 45 bases, read in frame from the first base. Clipping removes 3 bases from V and 7 bases from J, with 7 as the unmatched junction base count. Reading the germline V gene gives CDR1 SGHTA and CDR2 FQGNSA. Comments on this clone: Its specific antigen is unknown. Base qualities are not recorded, but no much larger clone differs from it by a single base.

The immunoSEQ Assay, a bias-controlled multiplex PCR, was used to amplify TCRbeta CDR3 regions from genomic DNA. On the study's bioinformatics: Nucleated cell counts per sample were estimated from amplification of reference gene primers within the assay. Sequence reads were collapsed and filtered to measure the absolute abundance of every unique TCRbeta CDR3 rearrangement. For each sample, productive Simpson clonality was calculated as the square root of Simpson's diversity index over productive rearrangements. TCRdb's version of the immuneACCESS table is confined to in-frame rearrangements and falls short of the full clone set. An unresolved V gene accounts for under half of the shortfall where checked; the remainder is of unknown origin. The V and J calls and clone size come from that table; D and trimming were worked out from the DNA. A total of approximately 210,000 clones appear in this sample, about 88% of them only once. 4% to 6% of the sample is taken by the ten largest.

Specimen: peripheral blood. The source of this sequence is a woman in her thirties or forties with acute or convalescent COVID-19. The rearrangement combines TRBV7-2 with TRBJ2-3, with 10 central nucleotides matching TRBD2. The bases read TGTGCCAGCAGCTTTCTGGGGACTAGCGACCATACGCAGTATTTT. This translates into CASSFLGTSDHTQYF.